This TCR beta chain was found in a study of regulatory T cells in long-lasting Graves disease. To make TCR beta libraries, researchers used iRepertoire HTBI primers and Arm-PCR of CDR3 regions. Each CDR3 protein gets one entry after TCRdb re-called the multiplex PCR reads with MiXCR. The table lists under 450,000 distinct CDR3 sequences, approximately 23% of them singletons. The time point is: persistent/refractory GD, antithyroid drugs over 5 years with positive TRAb. TCR sequences were obtained from RNA taken from PBMCs. The patients were drawn from one endocrinology department in Xi'an, China. This clonotype appeared a few times. Antigen unknown. With 3 bases removed from V and 4 bases from J, the gap between germline ends came to 13 bases. The CDR3 consists of 15 residues. Study conclusions and caveats: In persistent patients, shared public clonotypes (roughly 2,700) outnumbered those in new patients (about 1,000).

The source material was peripheral blood mononuclear cells (PBMCs), sampled when the disease was refractory, from a patient treated with antithyroid drugs. This chain connects TRBV12-3 or TRBV12-4 to TRBJ1-5, with D possibly being TRBD1 (6 bases). The TCR originated in a woman between 40 and 50 years old with Graves disease. The DNA for the CDR3 is TGTGCCAGCAGTTTCGGTTGGAGGGGGAATCAGCCCCAGCATTTT. This encodes CASSFGWRGNQPQHF.